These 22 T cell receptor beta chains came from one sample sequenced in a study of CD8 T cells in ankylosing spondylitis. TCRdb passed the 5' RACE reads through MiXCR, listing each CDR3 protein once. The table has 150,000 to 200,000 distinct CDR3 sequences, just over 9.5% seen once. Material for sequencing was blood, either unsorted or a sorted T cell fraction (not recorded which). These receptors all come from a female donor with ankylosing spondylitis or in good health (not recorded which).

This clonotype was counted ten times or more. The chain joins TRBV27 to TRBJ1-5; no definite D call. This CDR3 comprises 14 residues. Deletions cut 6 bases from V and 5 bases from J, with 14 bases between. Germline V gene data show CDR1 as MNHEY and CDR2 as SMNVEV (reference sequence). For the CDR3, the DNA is TGTGCCAGCAGACCCGGGGTCGGAGATCAGCCCCAGCATTTT. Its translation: CASRPGVGDQPQHF.

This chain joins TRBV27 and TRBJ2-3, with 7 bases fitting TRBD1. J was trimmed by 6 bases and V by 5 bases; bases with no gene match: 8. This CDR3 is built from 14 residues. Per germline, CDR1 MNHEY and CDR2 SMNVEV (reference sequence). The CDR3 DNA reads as TGTGCCAGCAGTCCCATCGAGGGGGCTGATACGCAGTATTTT. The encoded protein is CASSPIEGADTQYF.

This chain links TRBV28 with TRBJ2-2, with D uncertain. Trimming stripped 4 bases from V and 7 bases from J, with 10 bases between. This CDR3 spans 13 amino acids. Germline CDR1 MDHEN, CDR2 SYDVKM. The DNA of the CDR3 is TGTGCCAGCAGTTCGCAACAGAGCGGGGAGCTGTTTTTT. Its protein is CASSSQQSGELFF. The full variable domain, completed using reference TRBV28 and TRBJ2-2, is DVKVTQSSRYLVKRTGEKVFLECVQDMDHENMFWYRQDPGLGLRLIYFSYDVKMKEKGDIPEGYSVSREKKERFSLILESASTNQTSMYLCASSSQQSGELFFGEGSRLTVL.

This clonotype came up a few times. CDR3 sequence (DNA): TGCAGTGCTAGAGGGATGGGAGGCGGCATTCAGTACTTC. It specifies CSARGMGGGIQYF. The rearrangement links TRBV20-1 to TRBJ2-4; D might be TRBD2 (6 bases). CDR1 DFQATT and CDR2 SNEGSKA come from the germline V gene (reference sequence). The V and J ends lost 1 base and 9 bases respectively, with 13 bases between them. This CDR3 comprises 13 residues.

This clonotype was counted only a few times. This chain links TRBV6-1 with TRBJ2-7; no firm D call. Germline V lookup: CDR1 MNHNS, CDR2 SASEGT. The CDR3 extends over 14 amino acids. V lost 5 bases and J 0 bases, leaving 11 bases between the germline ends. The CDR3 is CASSMGRSSYEQYF. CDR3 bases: TGTGCCAGCAGTATGGGCAGGAGCTCCTACGAGCAGTACTTC.

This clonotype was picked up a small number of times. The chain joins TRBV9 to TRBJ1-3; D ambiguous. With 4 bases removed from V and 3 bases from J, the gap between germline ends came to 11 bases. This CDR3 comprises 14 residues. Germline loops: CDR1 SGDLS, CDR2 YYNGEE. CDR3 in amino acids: CASSLTYRGNTIYF. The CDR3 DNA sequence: TGTGCCAGCAGCCTTACTTACCGTGGAAACACCATATATTTT.

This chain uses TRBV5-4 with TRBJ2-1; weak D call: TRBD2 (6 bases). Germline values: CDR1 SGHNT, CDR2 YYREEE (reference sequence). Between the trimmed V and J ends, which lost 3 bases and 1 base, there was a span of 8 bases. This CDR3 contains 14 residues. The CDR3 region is CASSYSGSYNEQFF. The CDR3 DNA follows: TGTGCCAGCAGCTATAGCGGTTCCTACAATGAGCAGTTCTTC. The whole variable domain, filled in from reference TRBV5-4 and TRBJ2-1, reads ETGVTQSPTHLIKTRGQQVTLRCSSQSGHNTVSWYQQALGQGPQFIFQYYREEENGRGNFPPRFSGLQFPNYSSELNVNALELDDSALYLCASSYSGSYNEQFFGPGTRLTVL.

This CDR3 is CASSMGNSPLHF. In DNA, the CDR3 is TGCGCCAGCAGCATGGGGAACTCACCCCTCCACTTT. This rearrangement joins TRBV4-3 to TRBJ1-6, with D hard to call. CDR3 length equals 12 residues. Germline CDR1 reads LGHNA; CDR2 reads YSLEER. The V and J ends lost 5 bases and 10 bases respectively, with 9 bases between them.

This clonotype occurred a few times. The CDR3 coding sequence is TGTGCCAGCAGCTCGCGGACGGCATTCTATGGCTACACCTTC. Translation gives CASSSRTAFYGYTF. J is TRBJ1-2 and V is TRBV9; D unclear. This CDR3 has 14 residues. Trimming pared 4 bases from V and 4 bases from J, leaving 14 bases between. The germline V gene encodes CDR1 SGDLS and CDR2 YYNGEE.

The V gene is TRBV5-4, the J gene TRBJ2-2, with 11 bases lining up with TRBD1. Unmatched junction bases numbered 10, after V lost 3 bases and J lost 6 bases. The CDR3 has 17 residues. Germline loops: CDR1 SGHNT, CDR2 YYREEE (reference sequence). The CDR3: CASSSDVGQGASGELFF. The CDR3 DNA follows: TGTGCCAGCAGCTCGGACGTTGGACAGGGGGCTTCCGGGGAGCTGTTTTTT.

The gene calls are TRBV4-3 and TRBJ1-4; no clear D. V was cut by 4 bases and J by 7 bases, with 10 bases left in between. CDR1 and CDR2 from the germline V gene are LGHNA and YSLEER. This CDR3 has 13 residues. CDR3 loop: CASSLGAGEKLFF. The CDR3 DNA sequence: TGCGCCAGCAGCCTGGGCGCCGGTGAAAAACTGTTTTTT.

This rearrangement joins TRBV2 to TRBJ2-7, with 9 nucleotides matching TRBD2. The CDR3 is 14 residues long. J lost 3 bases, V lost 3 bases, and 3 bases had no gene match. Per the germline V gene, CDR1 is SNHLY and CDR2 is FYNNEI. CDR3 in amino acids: CASSEGTSRYEQYF. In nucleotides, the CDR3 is TGTGCCAGCAGTGAGGGGACTAGCCGCTACGAGCAGTACTTC.

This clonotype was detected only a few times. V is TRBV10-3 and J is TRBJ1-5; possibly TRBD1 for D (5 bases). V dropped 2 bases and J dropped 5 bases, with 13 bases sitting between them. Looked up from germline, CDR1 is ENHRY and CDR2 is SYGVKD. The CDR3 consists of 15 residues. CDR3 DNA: TGTGCCATCAGTGAGGAAGGGGCGGCAGATCAGCCCCAGCATTTT. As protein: CAISEEGAADQPQHF.

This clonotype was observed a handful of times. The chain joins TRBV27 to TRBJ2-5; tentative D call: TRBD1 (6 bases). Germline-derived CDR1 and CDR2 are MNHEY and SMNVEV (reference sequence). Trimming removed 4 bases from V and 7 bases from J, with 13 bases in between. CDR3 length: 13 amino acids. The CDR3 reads CASSYTGLGTQYF. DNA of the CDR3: TGTGCCAGCAGTTACACAGGGTTGGGGACCCAGTACTTC.

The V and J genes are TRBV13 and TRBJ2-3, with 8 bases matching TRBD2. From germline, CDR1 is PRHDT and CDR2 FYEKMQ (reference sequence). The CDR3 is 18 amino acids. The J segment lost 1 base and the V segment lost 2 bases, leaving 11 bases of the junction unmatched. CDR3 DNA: TGTGCCAGCAGCTTATGGAGCGGGAGAGGATTCGGCACAGATACGCAGTATTTT. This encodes CASSLWSGRGFGTDTQYF.

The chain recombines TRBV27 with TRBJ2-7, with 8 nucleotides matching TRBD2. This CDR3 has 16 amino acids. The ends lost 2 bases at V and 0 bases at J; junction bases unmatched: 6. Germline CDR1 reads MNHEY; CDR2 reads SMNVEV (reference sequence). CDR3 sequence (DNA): TGTGCCAGCAGTTTAGGGGCCGGACTAGCCTCCTACGAGCAGTACTTC. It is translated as CASSLGAGLASYEQYF.

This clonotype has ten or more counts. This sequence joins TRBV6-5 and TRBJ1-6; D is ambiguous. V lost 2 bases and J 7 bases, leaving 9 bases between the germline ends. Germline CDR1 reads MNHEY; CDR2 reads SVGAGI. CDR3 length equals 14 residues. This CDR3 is CASSYGPGNSPLHF. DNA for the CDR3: TGTGCCAGCAGTTACGGTCCGGGGAATTCACCCCTCCACTTT.

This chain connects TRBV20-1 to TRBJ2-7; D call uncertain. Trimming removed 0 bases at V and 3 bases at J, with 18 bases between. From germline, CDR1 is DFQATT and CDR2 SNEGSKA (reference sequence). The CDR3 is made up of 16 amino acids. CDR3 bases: TGCAGTGCTAGAGATCGTCACACAGACACATTCTACGAGCAGTACTTC. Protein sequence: CSARDRHTDTFYEQYF.

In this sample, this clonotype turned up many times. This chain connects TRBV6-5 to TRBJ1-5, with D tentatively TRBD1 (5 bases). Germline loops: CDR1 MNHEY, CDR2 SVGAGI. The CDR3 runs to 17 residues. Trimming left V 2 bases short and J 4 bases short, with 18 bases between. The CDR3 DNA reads TGTGCCAGCAGTTACAAAATTCAGGGATTCGGGAATCAGCCCCAGCATTTT. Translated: CASSYKIQGFGNQPQHF.

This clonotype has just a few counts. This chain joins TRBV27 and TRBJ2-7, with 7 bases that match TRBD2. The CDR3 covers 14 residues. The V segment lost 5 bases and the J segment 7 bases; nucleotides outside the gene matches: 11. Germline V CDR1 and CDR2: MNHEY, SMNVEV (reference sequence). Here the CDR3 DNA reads TGTGCCAGCAGTGTCGTGGCGGGAGCTCGAGAGCAGTACTTC. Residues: CASSVVAGAREQYF.

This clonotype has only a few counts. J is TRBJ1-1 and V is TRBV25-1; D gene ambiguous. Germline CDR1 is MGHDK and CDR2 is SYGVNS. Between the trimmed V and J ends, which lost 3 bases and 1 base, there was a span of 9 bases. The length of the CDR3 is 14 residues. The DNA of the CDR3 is TGTGCCAGCAGTGACCAAGGCCCGAACACTGAAGCTTTCTTT. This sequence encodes CASSDQGPNTEAFF. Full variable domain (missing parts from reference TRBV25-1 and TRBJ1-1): EADIYQTPRYLVIGTGKKITLECSQTMGHDKMYWYQQDPGMELHLIHYSYGVNSTEKGDLSSESTVSRIRTEHFPLTLESARPSHTSQYLCASSDQGPNTEAFFGQGTRLTVV.

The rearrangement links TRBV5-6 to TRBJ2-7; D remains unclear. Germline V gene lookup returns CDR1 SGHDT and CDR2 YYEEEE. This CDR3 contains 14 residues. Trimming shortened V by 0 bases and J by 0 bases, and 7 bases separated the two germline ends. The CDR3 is CASSLDVSSYEQYF. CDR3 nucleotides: TGTGCCAGCAGCTTGGACGTCAGCTCCTACGAGCAGTACTTC.